Following are 12 T cell receptor beta chains from one sample sequenced in a study of blood T cell repertoires in COVID-19. TCRdb keeps only in-frame clones here, not all; method: immunoSEQ multiplex PCR. The repertoire has tens of thousands of clones, roughly 90% of them found once; the top ten carry 15%. Sequencing was performed on peripheral blood. These receptors were taken from a male donor with acute or convalescent COVID-19.

The CDR3, as DNA: TGTGCCAGCAGCCAAGCCTTGGCGTGGACAGGGCCGGGCTACGAGCAGTACTTC. This sequence encodes CASSQALAWTGPGYEQYF. The chain has TRBV3-1 (or the pseudogene TRBV3-2) and TRBJ2-7, with 8 positions matching TRBD1. The V gene end was trimmed by 1 base and the J gene end by 3 bases; junction bases not matched to a gene: 14. The V gene's germline CDR1 is LGHDT and CDR2 YNNKEL (reference sequence). CDR3 size: 18 residues.

V usage is TRBV24-1 and J usage is TRBJ2-6, with TRBD1 as a possible D gene (6 bases). This CDR3 is built from 15 residues. The V and J ends lost 6 bases and 1 base respectively, with 9 bases between them. Germline CDR1 reads KGHDR; CDR2 reads SFDVKD. CDR3 bases: TGTGCCACCAGTCACACAGGGTCTGGGGCCAACGTCCTGACTTTC. This sequence encodes CATSHTGSGANVLTF.

This clone has only one observation. The chain couples TRBV29-1 to TRBJ1-1, with D perhaps matching TRBD1 (5 bases). With 1 base removed from V and 5 bases from J, the gap between germline ends came to 11 bases. The CDR3 consists of 13 residues. Germline assignment: CDR1 SQVTM and CDR2 ANQGSEA. The DNA of the CDR3 is TGCAGCGTTGAAGCGCAGGGAGGTACTGAAGCTTTCTTT. Protein: CSVEAQGGTEAFF.

The V call is TRBV3-1 (or the pseudogene TRBV3-2), the J call TRBJ1-6, with TRBD1 as a possible D gene (6 bases). The germline V gene has CDR1 LGHDT and CDR2 YNNKEL (reference sequence). There are 15 residues in the CDR3. V was clipped by 4 bases and J by 5 bases, with 12 bases between them. This CDR3 reads CASSLGTNHNSPLHF. For the CDR3, the DNA is TGTGCCAGCAGCCTTGGGACAAACCATAATTCACCCCTCCACTTT.

The gene calls are TRBV2 and TRBJ1-4; TRBD1 matches 9 bases. The CDR3 has 15 residues. Germline values: CDR1 SNHLY, CDR2 FYNNEI. Trimming at V came to 2 bases and at J to 7 bases, leaving 5 bases not matched to a gene. The CDR3 protein is CASSESPGQGEKLFF. The CDR3 DNA reads as TGTGCCAGCAGTGAATCCCCGGGACAGGGTGAAAAACTGTTTTTT.

J is TRBJ1-4 and V is TRBV9; TRBD1 is a possible D gene (6 bases). V gave up 6 bases and J gave up 8 bases, with 20 bases separating them. The CDR3 totals 15 residues. Germline V gene sequence: CDR1 SGDLS, CDR2 YYNGEE. For the CDR3, the DNA is TGTGCCAGCACCCCCAGAGGGGGGGCAGGCGAAAAACTGTTTTTT. Its protein is CASTPRGGAGEKLFF.

The DNA for the CDR3 is TGTGCCATCAGGGACGGGACAGCTAACACCGGGGAGCTGTTTTTT. Protein sequence: CAIRDGTANTGELFF. This sequence joins TRBV10-3 and TRBJ2-2; TRBD1 agrees at 7 bases. With 6 bases clipped from V and 2 bases from J, the junction kept 6 bases outside the gene matches. CDR1 is ENHRY, CDR2 SYGVKD, per germline. The CDR3 sequence is 15 residues long.

The genes are TRBV2 and TRBJ2-2, with TRBD1 matching 9 bases. The germline CDR1 and CDR2 sequences are SNHLY and FYNNEI. CDR3 length equals 14 residues. V lost 10 bases and J lost 3; bases outside the gene matches: 6. The CDR3 is CATAGQGYTGELFF. The CDR3 DNA reads as TGTGCCACGGCGGGACAGGGTTACACCGGGGAGCTGTTTTTT.

This chain joins TRBV5-1 and TRBJ2-1; 7 positions agree with TRBD1. In germline, CDR1 is SGHRS, CDR2 YFSETQ. The CDR3 runs to 15 residues. J gave up 4 bases and V 1 base, and 5 bases lay outside the gene matches. CDR3 in DNA: TGCGCCAGCAGCTTGATGGGGACAGAATACAATGAGCAGTTCTTC. The encoded protein is CASSLMGTEYNEQFF.

V is TRBV30 and J is TRBJ1-4; D is possibly TRBD1 (6 bases). The CDR3 extends over 12 amino acids. Germline V gene sequence: CDR1 GTSNPN, CDR2 SVGIG (reference sequence). With 3 bases removed from V and 10 bases from J, the gap between germline ends came to 12 bases. The CDR3 region is CAWSREGGKLFF. CDR3 bases: TGTGCCTGGAGCAGGGAGGGGGGAAAACTGTTTTTT.

The CDR3 region is CASSATSGEYNEQFF. CDR3 nucleotides: TGTGCCAGCAGCGCAACTAGCGGGGAATACAATGAGCAGTTCTTC. The chain employs TRBV9 and TRBJ2-1; 10 nucleotides line up with TRBD2. Trimming at V came to 3 bases and at J to 4 bases, leaving 4 bases not matched to a gene. Germline V gene data show CDR1 as SGDLS and CDR2 as YYNGEE. The CDR3 consists of 15 residues.

The CDR3 protein is CASRPTPQGGGELFF. The CDR3, as DNA: TGTGCCAGCAGGCCGACTCCGCAGGGAGGCGGGGAGCTGTTTTTT. This chain joins TRBV6-5 and TRBJ2-2; possibly TRBD2 for D (6 bases). This CDR3 has 15 residues. Deletions cut 6 bases from V and 7 bases from J, with 18 bases between. CDR1 and CDR2 (germline): MNHEY, SVGAGI.